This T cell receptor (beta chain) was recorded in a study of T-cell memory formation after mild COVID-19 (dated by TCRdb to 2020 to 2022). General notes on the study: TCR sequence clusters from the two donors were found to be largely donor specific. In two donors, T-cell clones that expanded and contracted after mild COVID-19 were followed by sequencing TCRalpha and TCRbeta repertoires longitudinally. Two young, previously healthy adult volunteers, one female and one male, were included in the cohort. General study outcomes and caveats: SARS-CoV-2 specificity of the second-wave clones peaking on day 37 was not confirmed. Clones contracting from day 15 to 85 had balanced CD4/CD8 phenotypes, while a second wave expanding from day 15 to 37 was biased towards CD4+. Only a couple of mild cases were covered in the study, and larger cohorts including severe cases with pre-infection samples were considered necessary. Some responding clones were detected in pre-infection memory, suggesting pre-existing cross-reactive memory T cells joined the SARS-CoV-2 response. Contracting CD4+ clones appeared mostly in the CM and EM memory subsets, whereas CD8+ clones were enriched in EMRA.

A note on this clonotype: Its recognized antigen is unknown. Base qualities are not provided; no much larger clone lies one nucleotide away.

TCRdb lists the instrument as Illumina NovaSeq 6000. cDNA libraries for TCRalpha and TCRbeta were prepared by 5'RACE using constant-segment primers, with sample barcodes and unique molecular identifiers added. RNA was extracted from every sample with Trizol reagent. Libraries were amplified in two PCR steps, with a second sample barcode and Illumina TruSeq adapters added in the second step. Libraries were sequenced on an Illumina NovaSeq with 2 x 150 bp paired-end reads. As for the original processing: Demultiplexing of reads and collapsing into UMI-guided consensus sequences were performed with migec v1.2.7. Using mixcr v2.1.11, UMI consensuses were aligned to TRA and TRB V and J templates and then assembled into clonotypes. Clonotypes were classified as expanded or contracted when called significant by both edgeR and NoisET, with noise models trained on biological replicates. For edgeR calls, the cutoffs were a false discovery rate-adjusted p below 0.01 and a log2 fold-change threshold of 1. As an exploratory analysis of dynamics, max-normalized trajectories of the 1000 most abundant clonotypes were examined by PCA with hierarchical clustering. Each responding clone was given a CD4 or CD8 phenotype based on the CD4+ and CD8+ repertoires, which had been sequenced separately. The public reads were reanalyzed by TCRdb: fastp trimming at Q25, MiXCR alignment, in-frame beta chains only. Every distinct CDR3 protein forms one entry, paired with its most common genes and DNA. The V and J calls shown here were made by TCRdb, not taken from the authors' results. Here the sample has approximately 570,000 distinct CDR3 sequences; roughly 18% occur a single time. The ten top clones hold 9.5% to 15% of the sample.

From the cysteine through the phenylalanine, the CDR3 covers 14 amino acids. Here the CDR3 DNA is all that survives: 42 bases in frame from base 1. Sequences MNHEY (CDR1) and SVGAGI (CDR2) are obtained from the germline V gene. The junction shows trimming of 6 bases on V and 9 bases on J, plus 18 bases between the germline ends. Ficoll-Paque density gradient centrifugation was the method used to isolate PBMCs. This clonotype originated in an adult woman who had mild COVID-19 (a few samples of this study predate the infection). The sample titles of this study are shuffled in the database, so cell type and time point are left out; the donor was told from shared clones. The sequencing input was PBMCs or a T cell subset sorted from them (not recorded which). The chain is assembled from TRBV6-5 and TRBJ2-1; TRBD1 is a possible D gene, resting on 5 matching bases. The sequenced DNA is TGTGCCAGCAGACCCCATGAGGCTAGGGGTGAGCAGTTCTTC. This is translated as CASRPHEARGEQFF.